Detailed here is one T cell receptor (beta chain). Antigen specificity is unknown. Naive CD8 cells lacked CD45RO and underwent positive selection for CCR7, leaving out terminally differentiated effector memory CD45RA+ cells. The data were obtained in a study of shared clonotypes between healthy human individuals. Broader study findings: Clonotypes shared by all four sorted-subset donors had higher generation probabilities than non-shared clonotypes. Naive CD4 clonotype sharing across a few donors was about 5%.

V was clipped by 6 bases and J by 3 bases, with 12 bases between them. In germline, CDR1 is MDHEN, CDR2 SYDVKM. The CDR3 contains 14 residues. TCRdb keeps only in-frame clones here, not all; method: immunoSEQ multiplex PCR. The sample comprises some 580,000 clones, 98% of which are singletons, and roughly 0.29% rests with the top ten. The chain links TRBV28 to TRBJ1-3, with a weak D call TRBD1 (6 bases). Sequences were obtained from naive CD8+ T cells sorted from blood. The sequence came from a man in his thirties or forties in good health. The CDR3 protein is CASRQTGFGNTIYF. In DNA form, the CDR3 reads TGTGCCAGCAGACAAACAGGGTTTGGAAACACCATATATTTT.